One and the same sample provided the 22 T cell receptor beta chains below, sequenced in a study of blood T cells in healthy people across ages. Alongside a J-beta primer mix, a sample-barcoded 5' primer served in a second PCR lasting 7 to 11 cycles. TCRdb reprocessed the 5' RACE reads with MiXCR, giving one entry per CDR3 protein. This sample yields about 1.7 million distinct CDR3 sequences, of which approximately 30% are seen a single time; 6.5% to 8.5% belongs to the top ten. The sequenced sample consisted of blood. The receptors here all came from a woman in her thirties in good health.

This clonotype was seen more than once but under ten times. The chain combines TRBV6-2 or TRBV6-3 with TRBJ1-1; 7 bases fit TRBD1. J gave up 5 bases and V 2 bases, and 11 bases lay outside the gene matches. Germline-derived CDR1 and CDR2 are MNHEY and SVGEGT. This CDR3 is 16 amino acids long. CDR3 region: CASSYPPRAGGTEAFF. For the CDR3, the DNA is TGTGCCAGCAGTTACCCTCCGAGGGCAGGGGGGACTGAAGCTTTCTTT.

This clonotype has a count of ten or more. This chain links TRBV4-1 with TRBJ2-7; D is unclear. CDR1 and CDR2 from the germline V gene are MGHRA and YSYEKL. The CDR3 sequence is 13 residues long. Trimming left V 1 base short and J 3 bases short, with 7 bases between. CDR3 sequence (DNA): TGCGCCAGCAGCCAAGTCGTCAGCTACGAGCAGTACTTC. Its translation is CASSQVVSYEQYF.

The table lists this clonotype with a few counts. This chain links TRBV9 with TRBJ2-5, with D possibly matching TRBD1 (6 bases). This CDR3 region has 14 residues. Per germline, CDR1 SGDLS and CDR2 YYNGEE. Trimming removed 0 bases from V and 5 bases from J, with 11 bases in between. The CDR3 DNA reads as TGTGCCAGCAGCGTAGCTTGGGGGCTGGAGACCCAGTACTTC. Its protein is CASSVAWGLETQYF.

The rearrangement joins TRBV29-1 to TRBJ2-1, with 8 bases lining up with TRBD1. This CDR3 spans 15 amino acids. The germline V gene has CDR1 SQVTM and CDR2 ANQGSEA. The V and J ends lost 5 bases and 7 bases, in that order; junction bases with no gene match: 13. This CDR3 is CSVNTGTGPMNEQFF. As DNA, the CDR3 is TGCAGCGTTAATACCGGGACAGGCCCTATGAATGAGCAGTTCTTC.

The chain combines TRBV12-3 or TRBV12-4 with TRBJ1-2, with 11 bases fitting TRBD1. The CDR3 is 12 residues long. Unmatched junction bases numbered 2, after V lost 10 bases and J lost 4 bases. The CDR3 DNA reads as TGTGCCAACGGGACAGGGGGCTATGGCTACACCTTC. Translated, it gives CANGTGGYGYTF.

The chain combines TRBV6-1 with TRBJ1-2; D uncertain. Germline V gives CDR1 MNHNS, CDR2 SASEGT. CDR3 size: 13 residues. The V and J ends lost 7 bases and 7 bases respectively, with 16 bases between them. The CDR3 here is CASMKTHAGGYTF. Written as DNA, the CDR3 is TGTGCCAGCATGAAGACCCACGCCGGTGGCTACACCTTC.

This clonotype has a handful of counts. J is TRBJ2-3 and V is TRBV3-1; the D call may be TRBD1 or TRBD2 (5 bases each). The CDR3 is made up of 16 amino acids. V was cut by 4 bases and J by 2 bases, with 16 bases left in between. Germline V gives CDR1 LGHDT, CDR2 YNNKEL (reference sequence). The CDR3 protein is CASSRLMGEFTDTQYF. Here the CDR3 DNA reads TGTGCCAGCAGCCGCTTAATGGGGGAGTTCACAGATACGCAGTATTTT.

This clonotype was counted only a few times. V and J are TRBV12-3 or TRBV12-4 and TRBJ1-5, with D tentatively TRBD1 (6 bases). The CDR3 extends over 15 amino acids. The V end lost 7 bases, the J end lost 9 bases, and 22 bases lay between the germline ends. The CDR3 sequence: CASTSDRPRESPQHF. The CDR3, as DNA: TGTGCCAGCACTTCCGACAGGCCTCGGGAGTCGCCCCAGCATTTT.

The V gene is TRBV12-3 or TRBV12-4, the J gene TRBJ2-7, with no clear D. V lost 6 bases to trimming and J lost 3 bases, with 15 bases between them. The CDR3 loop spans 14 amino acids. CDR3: CASSTRNRNYEQYF. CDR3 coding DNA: TGTGCCAGCAGCACCCGGAATAGGAACTACGAGCAGTACTTC.

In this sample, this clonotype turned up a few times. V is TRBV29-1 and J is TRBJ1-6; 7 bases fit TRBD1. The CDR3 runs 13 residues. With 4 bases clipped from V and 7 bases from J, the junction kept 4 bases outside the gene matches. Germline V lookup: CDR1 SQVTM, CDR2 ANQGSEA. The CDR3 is CSVGDRNNSPLHF. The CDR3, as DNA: TGCAGCGTTGGGGACAGAAACAATTCACCCCTCCACTTT.

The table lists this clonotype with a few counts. The CDR3 protein is CASRETSGGVGEQYF. In nucleotides, the CDR3 is TGTGCCAGCAGGGAGACTAGCGGGGGGGTGGGCGAGCAGTACTTC. V usage is TRBV12-3 or TRBV12-4 and J usage is TRBJ2-7, with 14 bases aligning to TRBD2. The CDR3 sequence is 15 residues long. The V segment lost 6 bases and the J segment 6 bases; nucleotides outside the gene matches: 7.

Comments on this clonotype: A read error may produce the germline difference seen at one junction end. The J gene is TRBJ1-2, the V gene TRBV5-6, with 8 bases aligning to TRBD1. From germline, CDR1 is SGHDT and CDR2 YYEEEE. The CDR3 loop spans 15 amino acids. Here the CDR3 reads CTSSWGVRGRYGYTF. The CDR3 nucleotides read TGTACCAGCAGCTGGGGGGTCAGGGGGCGCTATGGCTACACCTTC.

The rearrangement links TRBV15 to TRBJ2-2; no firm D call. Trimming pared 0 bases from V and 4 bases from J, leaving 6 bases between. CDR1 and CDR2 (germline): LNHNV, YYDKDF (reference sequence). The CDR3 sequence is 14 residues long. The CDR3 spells CATSRDLSTGELFF. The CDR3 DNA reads TGTGCCACCAGCAGAGATCTTTCCACCGGGGAGCTGTTTTTT.

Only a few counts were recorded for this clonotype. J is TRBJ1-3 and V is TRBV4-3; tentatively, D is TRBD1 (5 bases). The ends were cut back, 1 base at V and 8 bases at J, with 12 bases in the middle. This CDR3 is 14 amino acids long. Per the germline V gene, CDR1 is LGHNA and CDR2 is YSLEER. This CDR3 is CASSQVGGADTIYF. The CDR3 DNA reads TGCGCCAGCAGCCAAGTCGGAGGGGCCGACACCATATATTTT.

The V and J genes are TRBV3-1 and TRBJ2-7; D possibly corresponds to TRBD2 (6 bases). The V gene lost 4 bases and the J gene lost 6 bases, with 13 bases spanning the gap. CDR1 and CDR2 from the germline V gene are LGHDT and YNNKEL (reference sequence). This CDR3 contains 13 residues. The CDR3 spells CASSRPGASEQYF. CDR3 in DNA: TGTGCCAGCAGCCGCCCGGGAGCGAGCGAGCAGTACTTC.

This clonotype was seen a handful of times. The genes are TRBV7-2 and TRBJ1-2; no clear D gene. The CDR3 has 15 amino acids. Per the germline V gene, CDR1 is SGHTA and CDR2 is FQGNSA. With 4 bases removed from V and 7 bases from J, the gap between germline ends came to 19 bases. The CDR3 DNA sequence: TGTGCCAGCAGCTCCCGGGCTCCAAGTACAAGTGGCTACACCTTC. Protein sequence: CASSSRAPSTSGYTF.

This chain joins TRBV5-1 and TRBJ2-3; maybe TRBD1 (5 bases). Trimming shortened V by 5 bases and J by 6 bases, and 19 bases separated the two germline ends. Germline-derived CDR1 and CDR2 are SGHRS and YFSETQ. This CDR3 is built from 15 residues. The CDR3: CASSWGSSSDDTQYF. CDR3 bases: TGCGCCAGCAGTTGGGGCAGCTCCTCAGATGATACGCAGTATTTT. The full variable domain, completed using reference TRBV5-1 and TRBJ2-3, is KAGVTQTPRYLIKTRGQQVTLSCSPISGHRSVSWYQQTPGQGLQFLFEYFSETQRNKGNFPGRFSGRQFSNSRSEMNVSTLELGDSALYLCASSWGSSSDDTQYFGPGTRLTVL.

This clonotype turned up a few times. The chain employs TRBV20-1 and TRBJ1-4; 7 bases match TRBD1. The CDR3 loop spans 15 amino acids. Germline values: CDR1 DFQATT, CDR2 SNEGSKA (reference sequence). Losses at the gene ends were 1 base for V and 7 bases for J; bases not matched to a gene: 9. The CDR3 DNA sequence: TGCAGTGCTAGAGTAGGGCAGGGGGGAGGTGAAAAACTGTTTTTT. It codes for CSARVGQGGGEKLFF.

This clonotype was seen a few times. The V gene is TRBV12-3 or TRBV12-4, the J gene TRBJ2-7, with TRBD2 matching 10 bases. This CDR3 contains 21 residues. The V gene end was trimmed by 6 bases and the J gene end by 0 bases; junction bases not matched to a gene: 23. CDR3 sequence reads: CASSPREWVAGGRISSYEQYF. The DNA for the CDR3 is TGTGCCAGCAGCCCTCGGGAGTGGGTAGCGGGAGGTAGAATCAGCTCCTACGAGCAGTACTTC.

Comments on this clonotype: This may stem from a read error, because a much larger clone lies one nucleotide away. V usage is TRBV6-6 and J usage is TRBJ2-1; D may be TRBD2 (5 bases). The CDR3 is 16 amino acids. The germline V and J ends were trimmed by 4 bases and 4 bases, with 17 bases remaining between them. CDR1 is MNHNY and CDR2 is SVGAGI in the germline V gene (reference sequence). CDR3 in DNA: TGTGCCAGCAGTTCTTTCTCCGTGGACTTTTACAATGAGCAGTTCTTC. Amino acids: CASSSFSVDFYNEQFF.

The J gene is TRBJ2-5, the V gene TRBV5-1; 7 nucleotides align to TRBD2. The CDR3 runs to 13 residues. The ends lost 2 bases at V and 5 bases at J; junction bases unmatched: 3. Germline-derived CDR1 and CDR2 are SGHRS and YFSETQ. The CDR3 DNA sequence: TGCGCCAGCAGCTTTACTAGCGTCGAGACCCAGTACTTC. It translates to CASSFTSVETQYF.

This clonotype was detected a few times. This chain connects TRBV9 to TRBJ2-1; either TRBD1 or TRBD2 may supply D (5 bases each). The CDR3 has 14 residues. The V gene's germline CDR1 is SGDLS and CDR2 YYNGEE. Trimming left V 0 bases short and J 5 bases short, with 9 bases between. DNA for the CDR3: TGTGCCAGCAGCGTAGTCGGGGCAGACAATGAGCAGTTCTTC. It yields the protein CASSVVGADNEQFF.